This TCR beta chain comes out of a study of early T cells in non-severe SARS-CoV-2 infection. This clonotype was seen ten or more times. Germline-derived CDR1 and CDR2 are MDHEN and SYDVKM. The CDR3 is 15 amino acids. Trimming cost V 7 bases and J 1 base; bases outside gene matches: 8. One entry per CDR3 protein, called by TCRdb with MiXCR from the 5' RACE reads. The sample lists tens of thousands of distinct CDR3 sequences; around 12% were seen once. The TCR sequence derives from an adult who was a healthcare worker with PCR-confirmed SARS-CoV-2 infection or an uninfected control (not recorded which). Sample: whole blood. The rearrangement links TRBV28 to TRBJ2-7; TRBD1 agrees at 9 bases. CDR3 in amino acids: CASIRSGTGSYEQYF. The CDR3 DNA reads TGTGCCAGCATACGTTCCGGGACAGGGTCCTACGAGCAGTACTTC.